The 25 T cell receptor beta chains below come from one sample, sequenced in a study of early T cells in non-severe SARS-CoV-2 infection. TCRdb independently ran MiXCR on the 5' RACE reads; one entry per CDR3 protein. The data show 70,000 to 95,000 distinct CDR3 sequences, approximately 15% seen once. The specimen sequenced was whole blood. The receptors were sampled from an adult who was a healthcare worker with PCR-confirmed SARS-CoV-2 infection or an uninfected control (not recorded which).

The V and J genes are TRBV2 and TRBJ2-5; D is unresolved. The germline CDR1 and CDR2 sequences are SNHLY and FYNNEI. The CDR3 sequence is 14 residues long. V was cut by 7 bases and J by 2 bases, with 14 bases left in between. The CDR3 DNA is TGTGCCAGCACCCGTTATGGCCAGCAAGAGACCCAGTACTTC. Translation gives CASTRYGQQETQYF.

The chain has TRBV5-6 and TRBJ2-3, with a weak D call TRBD2 (5 bases). Looked up from germline, CDR1 is SGHDT and CDR2 is YYEEEE. There are 16 residues in the CDR3. Trimming left V 6 bases short and J 6 bases short, with 23 bases between. CDR3 nucleotide sequence: TGTGCCAGCACTCCCGGGTCCGGGAACGGAATGGATACGCAGTATTTT. Its translation: CASTPGSGNGMDTQYF.

This clonotype showed up many times. J is TRBJ1-6 and V is TRBV6-5, with unresolved D. Germline-derived CDR1 and CDR2 are MNHEY and SVGAGI. The germline V and J ends were trimmed by 6 bases and 0 bases, with 6 bases remaining between them. There are 14 residues in the CDR3. CDR3 nucleotide sequence: TGTGCCAGCAGCCCGAGCTCCTATAATTCACCCCTCCACTTT. It yields the protein CASSPSSYNSPLHF.

This clonotype was seen once. The CDR3 loop is CSAISGARSNQPQHF. Here the CDR3 DNA reads TGCAGTGCTATATCGGGGGCTCGAAGCAATCAGCCCCAGCATTTT. The chain employs TRBV20-1 and TRBJ1-5; D might be TRBD1 (6 bases). Trimming left V 4 bases short and J 1 base short, with 14 bases between. The CDR3 covers 15 residues. Germline CDR1 and CDR2: DFQATT and SNEGSKA (reference sequence).

At least ten counts were recorded for this clonotype. This chain joins TRBV29-1 and TRBJ2-1, with 10 bases lining up with TRBD1. Trimming took 4 bases from V and 6 from J; bases not matched to a gene: 6. CDR1 and CDR2 (germline): SQVTM, ANQGSEA. The CDR3 has 14 residues. The DNA for the CDR3 is TGCAGCGTTGCTGCCGGGACAGGGGCCAATGAGCAGTTCTTC. Its translation: CSVAAGTGANEQFF.

This clonotype was seen a few times. J is TRBJ1-1 and V is TRBV5-4, with 9 bases aligning to TRBD1. After removal of 0 bases from V and 6 bases from J, the junction contained 0 bases not matched to a gene. The germline gives CDR1 SGHNT, CDR2 YYREEE (reference sequence). The CDR3 totals 13 residues. CDR3 coding DNA: TGTGCCAGCAGCTTGGGGGACAGGGCTGAAGCTTTCTTT. Translation: CASSLGDRAEAFF. The full variable domain, completed using reference TRBV5-4 and TRBJ1-1, is ETGVTQSPTHLIKTRGQQVTLRCSSQSGHNTVSWYQQALGQGPQFIFQYYREEENGRGNFPPRFSGLQFPNYSSELNVNALELDDSALYLCASSLGDRAEAFFGQGTRLTVV.

The chain uses TRBV7-9 and TRBJ1-2; maybe TRBD1 (5 bases). This CDR3 contains 13 residues. CDR1 and CDR2 from the germline V gene are SEHNR and FQNEAQ (reference sequence). V lost 8 bases and J lost 4, with 14 bases in between. The CDR3 is CASGLDISYGYTF. The CDR3 DNA sequence: TGTGCCAGCGGCCTGGACATATCCTATGGCTACACCTTC.

Ten or more counts support this clonotype. This sequence joins TRBV4-1 and TRBJ2-3; no clear D gene. CDR1 is MGHRA and CDR2 is YSYEKL in the germline V gene. The V gene lost 2 bases and the J gene lost 2 bases, with 11 bases spanning the gap. There are 15 residues in the CDR3. Here the CDR3 reads CASSQPALLTDTQYF. The CDR3 DNA sequence: TGCGCCAGCAGCCAACCGGCACTACTCACAGATACGCAGTATTTT.

A single count supports this clonotype. The rearrangement uses TRBV7-9 and TRBJ2-7, with 7 bases that match TRBD1. The V gene's germline CDR1 is SEHNR and CDR2 FQNEAQ (reference sequence). The CDR3 spans 15 residues. The CDR3 bases are TGTGTCAGCAGCTCACGCAGGGGGAGCTCCTACGAGCAGTACGTC. It translates to CVSSSRRGSSYEQYV.

This clonotype was counted between two and nine times. The V call is TRBV7-2, the J call TRBJ2-2, with D unresolved. The V end was cut by 4 bases, the J end by 5 bases, with 8 bases between. The germline V gene encodes CDR1 SGHTA and CDR2 FQGNSA. The CDR3 spans 13 residues. CDR3 protein: CASSSSRTGELFF. CDR3 coding DNA: TGTGCCAGCAGCTCATCTAGGACCGGGGAGCTGTTTTTT. The full variable domain, completed using reference TRBV7-2 and TRBJ2-2, is GAGVSQSPSNKVTEKGKDVELRCDPISGHTALYWYRQSLGQGLEFLIYFQGNSAPDKSGLPSDRFSAERTGGSVSTLTIQRTQQEDSAVYLCASSSSRTGELFFGEGSRLTVL.

This sequence joins TRBV28 and TRBJ2-5; D not certain. Germline V gene sequence: CDR1 MDHEN, CDR2 SYDVKM. V was pared by 8 bases and J by 6 bases, with 13 bases between. This CDR3 has 12 residues. The CDR3 loop is CASARAIQTQYF. The CDR3 DNA follows: TGTGCCAGCGCCCGAGCAATTCAGACCCAGTACTTC.

V usage is TRBV10-1 and J usage is TRBJ1-6; D gene unclear. With 6 bases removed from V and 5 bases from J, the gap between germline ends came to 11 bases. The V gene's germline CDR1 is WNHNN and CDR2 SYGVQD (reference sequence). The CDR3 has 14 residues. This chain's CDR3 is CASSGMGNNSPLHF. For the CDR3, the DNA is TGCGCCAGCAGCGGTATGGGGAATAATTCACCCCTCCACTTT.

This clonotype was detected many times. The rearrangement joins TRBV11-2 to TRBJ2-5; D is ambiguous. The germline V gene encodes CDR1 SGHAT and CDR2 FQNNGV. The CDR3 runs to 13 residues. Deletions cut 1 base from V and 4 bases from J, with 7 bases between. CDR3 residues: CASSLGHRETQYF. The CDR3 coding sequence is TGTGCCAGCAGCTTAGGCCATCGAGAGACCCAGTACTTC.

Notes on this clonotype: With a much larger clone just one base away, this may be a read error. The chain links TRBV6-1 to TRBJ2-4; 9 positions agree with TRBD1. Germline values: CDR1 MNHNS, CDR2 SASEGT. The CDR3 covers 14 residues. The CDR3 region is CTSSSQGAGNIQYF. CDR3 nucleotide sequence: TGTACCAGCAGTTCACAGGGGGCCGGAAACATTCAGTACTTC.

This clonotype was seen ten or more times. This chain connects TRBV28 to TRBJ1-5, with D maybe TRBD1 (5 bases). V lost 2 bases and J lost 6, with 17 bases in between. CDR1 and CDR2 from the germline V gene are MDHEN and SYDVKM. The CDR3 spans 16 residues. The DNA for the CDR3 is TGTGCCAGCAGTTTAGGTAGGAGGGGAACAGTTCAGCCCCAGCATTTT. It translates to CASSLGRRGTVQPQHF.

J is TRBJ1-1 and V is TRBV3-1; possibly TRBD1 for D (5 bases). Germline CDR1 LGHDT, CDR2 YNNKEL (reference sequence). Trimming took 6 bases from V and 3 from J, leaving 17 bases between them. The CDR3 length is 15 residues. In DNA form, the CDR3 reads TGTGCCAGCAGTCGACACACCTCCAGGGACACTGAAGCTTTCTTT. This encodes CASSRHTSRDTEAFF.

The rearrangement uses TRBV12-3 or TRBV12-4 and TRBJ2-2; TRBD2 might be the D (7 bases). The CDR3 is 15 residues long. The germline V and J ends were trimmed by 5 bases and 5 bases, with 15 bases remaining between them. The CDR3 loop reads CASSGGGWMTGELFF. In DNA form, the CDR3 reads TGTGCCAGCAGTGGGGGGGGCTGGATGACCGGGGAGCTGTTTTTT.

This sequence joins TRBV2 and TRBJ2-2, with D possibly TRBD1 on 5 matching bases. V was cut by 6 bases and J by 6 bases, with 11 bases left in between. This CDR3 contains 13 residues. Per germline, CDR1 SNHLY and CDR2 FYNNEI. The CDR3 DNA reads as TGTGCCAGCAGCATAGGGGAAGCCGGGGAGCTGTTTTTT. This sequence encodes CASSIGEAGELFF.

There are many counts of this clonotype. This rearrangement joins TRBV5-1 to TRBJ2-5; 13 nucleotides line up with TRBD2. The CDR3 is 18 amino acids. V was pared by 4 bases and J by 4 bases, with 13 bases of the junction left unmatched. The germline gives CDR1 SGHRS, CDR2 YFSETQ. The CDR3 region is CASSGRTSGGRLGETQYF. The CDR3 DNA reads TGCGCCAGCAGCGGAAGGACTAGCGGGGGAAGGCTTGGAGAGACCCAGTACTTC.

The chain is built from TRBV6-6 and TRBJ2-2; the D is unclear. Deletions cut 3 bases from V and 4 bases from J, with 9 bases between. Germline lookup yields CDR1 MNHNY and CDR2 SVGAGI (reference sequence). The CDR3 contains 14 residues. The CDR3: CASSYPGGTGELFF. For the CDR3, the DNA is TGTGCCAGCAGTTATCCCGGTGGCACCGGGGAGCTGTTTTTT.

This clonotype came up a few times. This chain joins TRBV30 and TRBJ2-1; 9 bases fit TRBD2. The CDR3 spans 15 residues. After removal of 3 bases from V and 8 bases from J, the junction contained 11 bases not matched to a gene. Per the germline V gene, CDR1 is GTSNPN and CDR2 is SVGIG (reference sequence). In DNA form, the CDR3 reads TGTGCCTGGAGCCACTTCGGACTAGCGCGCGATGAGCAGTTCTTC. Amino acids: CAWSHFGLARDEQFF.

This clonotype was seen ten or more times. The J gene is TRBJ1-4, the V gene TRBV19; no reliable D call. CDR3 length: 14 residues. V was shortened by 5 bases and J by 3 bases, with 10 bases between the two germline ends. Germline V CDR1 and CDR2: LNHDA, SQIVND (reference sequence). The CDR3 region is CASSRRNPNEKLFF. The CDR3 nucleotides read TGTGCCAGTAGTCGCAGAAACCCTAATGAAAAACTGTTTTTT.

This clonotype occurred a few times. The chain has TRBV7-8 and TRBJ2-3; D perhaps matches TRBD1 (6 bases). CDR1 SGHVS and CDR2 FQNEAQ come from the germline V gene. The ends were cut back, 5 bases at V and 5 bases at J, with 14 bases in the middle. This CDR3 has 14 residues. In nucleotides, the CDR3 is TGTGCCAGCAGCCCGGTCACAGGGAGAGATACGCAGTATTTT. Translated: CASSPVTGRDTQYF.

The V gene is TRBV28, the J gene TRBJ2-5; 12 nucleotides match TRBD1. Germline V gene lookup returns CDR1 MDHEN and CDR2 SYDVKM. This CDR3 is 15 amino acids long. The V segment lost 9 bases and the J segment 5 bases; nucleotides outside the gene matches: 10. CDR3 in amino acids: CASSGTGGAGETQYF. CDR3 nucleotides: TGTGCCAGTTCCGGGACAGGGGGCGCGGGGGAGACCCAGTACTTC.

This clonotype was observed many times. This rearrangement joins TRBV27 to TRBJ1-1, with a weak D call TRBD1 (6 bases). Deletions cut 3 bases from V and 0 bases from J, with 14 bases between. Germline lookup yields CDR1 MNHEY and CDR2 SMNVEV (reference sequence). The CDR3 has 16 amino acids. The CDR3 is CASSFIGGPMNTEAFF. The CDR3 bases are TGTGCCAGCAGTTTTATCGGGGGGCCAATGAACACTGAAGCTTTCTTT.